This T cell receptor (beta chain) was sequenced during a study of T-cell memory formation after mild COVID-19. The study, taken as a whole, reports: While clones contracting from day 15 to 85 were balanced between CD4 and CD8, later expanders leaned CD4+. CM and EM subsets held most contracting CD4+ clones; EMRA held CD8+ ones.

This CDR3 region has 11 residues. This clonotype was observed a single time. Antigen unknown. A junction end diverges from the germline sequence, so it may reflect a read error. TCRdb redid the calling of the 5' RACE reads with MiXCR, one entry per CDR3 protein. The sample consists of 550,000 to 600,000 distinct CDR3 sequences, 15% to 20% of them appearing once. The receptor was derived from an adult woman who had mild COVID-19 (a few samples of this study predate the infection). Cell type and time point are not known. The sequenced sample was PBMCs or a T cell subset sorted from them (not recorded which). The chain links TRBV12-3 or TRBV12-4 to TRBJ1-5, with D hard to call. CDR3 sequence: CASRLDKAQHF. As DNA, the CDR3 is TGTGCCAGCCGTTTGGATAAGGCCCAGCATTTT.